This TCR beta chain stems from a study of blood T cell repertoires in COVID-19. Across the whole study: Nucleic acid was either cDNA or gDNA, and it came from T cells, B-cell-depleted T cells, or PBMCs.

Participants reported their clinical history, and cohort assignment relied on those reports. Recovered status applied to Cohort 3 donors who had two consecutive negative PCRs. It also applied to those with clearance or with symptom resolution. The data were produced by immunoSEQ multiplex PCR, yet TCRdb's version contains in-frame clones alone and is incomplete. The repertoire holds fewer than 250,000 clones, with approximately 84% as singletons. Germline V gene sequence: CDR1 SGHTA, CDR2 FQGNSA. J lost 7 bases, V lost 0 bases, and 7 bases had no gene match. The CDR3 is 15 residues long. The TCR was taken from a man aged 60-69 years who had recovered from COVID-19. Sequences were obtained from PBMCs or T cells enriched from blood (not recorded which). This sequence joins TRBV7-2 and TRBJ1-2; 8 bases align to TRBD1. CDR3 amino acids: CASSLASQGASGYTF. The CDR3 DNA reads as TGTGCCAGCAGCTTAGCGTCCCAGGGGGCTTCTGGCTACACCTTC.